This T cell receptor (beta chain) was captured by sequencing in a study of blood T cells in healthy people across ages. A second PCR, run for roughly 7 to 12 cycles, used a sample-barcoded 5' primer plus a J-beta primer mix. The authors tagged each cDNA molecule using a template-switch adaptor with 12 random nucleotides. TCRdb processed the 5' RACE reads anew with MiXCR; each CDR3 protein has one entry. The sample has 590,000 or so distinct CDR3 sequences, less than 35% seen once. This receptor was taken from a woman of 80 years or more in good health. The specimen sequenced was blood.

CDR3 sequence (DNA): TGTGCCAGTGGATACAGCAATTCACCCCTCCACTTT. It translates to CASGYSNSPLHF. The rearrangement links TRBV27 to TRBJ1-6; no clear D gene. The CDR3 has 12 residues. Germline V gives CDR1 MNHEY, CDR2 SMNVEV (reference sequence). The V and J ends lost 9 bases and 7 bases respectively, with 10 bases between them.